One T cell receptor (beta chain) is described in this entry. The target of this receptor is not known. The sample holds no much larger clone one base away, and base qualities are not on file. From the cysteine through the phenylalanine, the CDR3 covers 14 amino acids. The only DNA kept is the CDR3, 42 bases in frame from the first base. The germline V gene encodes CDR1 SGHAT and CDR2 FQNNGV. The V and J ends are trimmed by 0 bases and 2 bases, leaving 8 bases between them. TCRbeta CDR3 regions were amplified from genomic DNA by means of the immunoSEQ Assay, a bias-controlled multiplex PCR. Per the authors' processing: The number of nucleated cells in each sample was estimated by amplification of reference gene primers within the assay. Sequence reads were collapsed and filtered to measure the absolute abundance of every unique TCRbeta CDR3 rearrangement. Productive Simpson clonality was computed per sample as the square root of Simpson's diversity index over productive rearrangements. Held by TCRdb, this immuneACCESS table contains in-frame sequences only and omits some clones. Under half of the omission traces to an unresolved V gene where checked; the cause of the rest is unknown. The DNA gave D and trimming, while V, J and clone size come from that table. For this sample there are about 100,000 clones; more than 70% appear just once. The ten largest make up around 13% of the sample.

This record comes from a study of blood T cell repertoires in COVID-19 (dated by TCRdb to 2020 to 2022). With regard to the full study: Samples covering the acute and convalescent phases of COVID-19 were provided by collaborators in the United States, Italy and Spain. The samples were drawn from two sources: the first 160 participants of the ongoing ImmuneRACE study, and 1,000 to 1,500 subjects contributed by 6 global collaborators. The repertoires were made available in a free public database intended to serve as a resource for research on the immune response to SARS-CoV-2. The sample metadata nearly always contained a de-identified subject ID, COVID-19 status, age in years and sex. Where HLA class I and class II types were available, the types were taken from metadata supplied by the sample provider, not from assay-based typing. Subjects who had been exposed to COVID-19, were actively infected with it, or had recovered from it provided the deeply sampled blood TCRbeta repertoires that made up the dataset. The prospective study material was composed of cDNA or gDNA derived from T cells, B-cell-depleted T cells, or PBMCs. Study-wide findings and limitations: How much clinical and demographic metadata was included differed by source and by participant, and the metadata was provided uncurated.

The collaborating institutions used their own protocols to collect whole blood in K2EDTA tubes. For TCRbeta analysis, collaborators shipped samples in one of three forms: frozen whole blood, isolated PBMCs, or DNA extracted from either of those sample types. The sequence is built from TRBV11-2 and TRBJ2-7; a confident D gene designation cannot be given. Input material: peripheral blood. The TCR originated in a human donor in a cohort sampled during active COVID-19. The CDR3 region has the sequence CASSLELGTYEQYF. The bases are TGTGCCAGCAGCTTAGAACTGGGCACCTACGAGCAGTACTTC.